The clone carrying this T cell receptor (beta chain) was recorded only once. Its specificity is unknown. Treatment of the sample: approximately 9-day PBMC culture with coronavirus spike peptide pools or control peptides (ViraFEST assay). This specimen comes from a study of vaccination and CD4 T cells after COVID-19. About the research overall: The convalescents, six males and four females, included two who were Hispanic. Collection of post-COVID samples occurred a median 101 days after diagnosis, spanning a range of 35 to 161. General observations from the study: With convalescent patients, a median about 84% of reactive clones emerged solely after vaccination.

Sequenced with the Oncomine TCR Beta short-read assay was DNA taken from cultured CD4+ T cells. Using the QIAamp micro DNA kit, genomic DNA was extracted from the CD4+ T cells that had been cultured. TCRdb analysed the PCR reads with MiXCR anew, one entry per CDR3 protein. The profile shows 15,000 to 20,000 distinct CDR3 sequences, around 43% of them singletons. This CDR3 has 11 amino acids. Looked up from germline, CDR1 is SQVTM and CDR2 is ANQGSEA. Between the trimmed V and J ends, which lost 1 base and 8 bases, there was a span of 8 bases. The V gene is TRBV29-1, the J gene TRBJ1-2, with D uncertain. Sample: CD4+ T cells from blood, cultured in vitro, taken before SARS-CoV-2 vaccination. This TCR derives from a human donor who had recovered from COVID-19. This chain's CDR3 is CSVEVGEGYTF. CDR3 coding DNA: TGCAGCGTTGAAGTCGGCGAGGGCTACACCTTC.